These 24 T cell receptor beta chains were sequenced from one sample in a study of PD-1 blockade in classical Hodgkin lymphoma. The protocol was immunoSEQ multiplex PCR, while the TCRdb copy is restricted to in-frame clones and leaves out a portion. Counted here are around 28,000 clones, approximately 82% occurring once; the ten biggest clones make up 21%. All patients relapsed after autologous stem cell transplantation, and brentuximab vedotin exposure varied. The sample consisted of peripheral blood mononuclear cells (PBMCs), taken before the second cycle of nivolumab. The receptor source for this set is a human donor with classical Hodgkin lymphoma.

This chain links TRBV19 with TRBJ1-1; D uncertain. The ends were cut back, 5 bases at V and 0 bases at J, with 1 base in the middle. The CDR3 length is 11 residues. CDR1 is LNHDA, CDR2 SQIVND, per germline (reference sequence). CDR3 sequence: CASSVNTEAFF. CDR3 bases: TGTGCCAGTAGTGTGAACACTGAAGCTTTCTTT.

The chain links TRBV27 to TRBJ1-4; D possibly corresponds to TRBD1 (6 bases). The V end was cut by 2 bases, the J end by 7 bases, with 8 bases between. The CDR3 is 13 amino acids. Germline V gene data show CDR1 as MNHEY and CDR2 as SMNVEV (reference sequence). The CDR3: CASSLGGGEKLFF. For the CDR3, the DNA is TGTGCCAGCAGTTTAGGGGGCGGTGAAAAACTGTTTTTT.

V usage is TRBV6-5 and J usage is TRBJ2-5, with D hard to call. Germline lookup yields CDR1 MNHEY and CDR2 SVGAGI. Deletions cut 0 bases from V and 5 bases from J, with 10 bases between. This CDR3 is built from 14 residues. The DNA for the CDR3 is TGTGCCAGCAGTTACTCTGAGTCTCGGGAGACCCAGTACTTC. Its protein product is CASSYSESRETQYF.

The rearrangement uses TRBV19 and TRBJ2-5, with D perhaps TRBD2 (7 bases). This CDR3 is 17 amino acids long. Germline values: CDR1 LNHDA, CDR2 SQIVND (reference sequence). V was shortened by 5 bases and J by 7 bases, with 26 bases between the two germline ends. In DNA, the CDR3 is TGTGCCAGTAGTCCGCCGGGGGGCAGTCTCTCCCGGTGGACCCAGTACTTC. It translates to CASSPPGGSLSRWTQYF. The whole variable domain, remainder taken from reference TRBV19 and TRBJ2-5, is DGGITQSPKYLFRKEGQNVTLSCEQNLNHDAMYWYRQDPGQGLRLIYYSQIVNDFQKGDIAEGYSVSREKKESFPLTVTSAQKNPTAFYLCASSPPGGSLSRWTQYFGPGTRLLVL.

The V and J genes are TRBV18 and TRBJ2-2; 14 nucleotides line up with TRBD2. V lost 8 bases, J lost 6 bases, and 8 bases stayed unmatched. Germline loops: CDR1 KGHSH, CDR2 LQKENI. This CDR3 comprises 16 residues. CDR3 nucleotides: TGTGCCAGCAAGACTAGCGGGAGGGCCGGCGCCGGGGAGCTGTTTTTT. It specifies CASKTSGRAGAGELFF.

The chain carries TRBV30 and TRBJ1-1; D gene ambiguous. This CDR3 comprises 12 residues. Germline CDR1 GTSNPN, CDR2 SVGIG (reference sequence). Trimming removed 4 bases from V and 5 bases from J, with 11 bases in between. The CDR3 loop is CAWNGRLTEAFF. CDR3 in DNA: TGTGCCTGGAATGGGAGGCTGACTGAAGCTTTCTTT.

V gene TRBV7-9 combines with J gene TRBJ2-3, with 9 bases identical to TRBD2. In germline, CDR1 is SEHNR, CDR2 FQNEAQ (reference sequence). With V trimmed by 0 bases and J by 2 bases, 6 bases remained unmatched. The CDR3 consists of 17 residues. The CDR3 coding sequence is TGTGCCAGCAGCTTAGCGTTTGCTAGCGGGGCCACAGATACGCAGTATTTT. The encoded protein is CASSLAFASGATDTQYF.

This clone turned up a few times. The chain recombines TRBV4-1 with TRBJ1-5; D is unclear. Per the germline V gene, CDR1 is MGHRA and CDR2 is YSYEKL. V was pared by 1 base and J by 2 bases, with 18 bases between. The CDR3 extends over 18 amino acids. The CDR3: CASSQGLFGMAGNQPQHF. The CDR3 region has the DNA TGCGCCAGCAGCCAAGGACTTTTCGGCATGGCGGGCAATCAGCCCCAGCATTTT.

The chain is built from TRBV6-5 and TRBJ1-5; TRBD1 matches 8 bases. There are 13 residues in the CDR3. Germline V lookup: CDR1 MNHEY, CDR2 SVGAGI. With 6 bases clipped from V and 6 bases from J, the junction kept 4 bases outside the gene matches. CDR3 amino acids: CASRKQGGQPQHF. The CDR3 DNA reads TGTGCCAGCAGAAAACAGGGGGGTCAGCCCCAGCATTTT.

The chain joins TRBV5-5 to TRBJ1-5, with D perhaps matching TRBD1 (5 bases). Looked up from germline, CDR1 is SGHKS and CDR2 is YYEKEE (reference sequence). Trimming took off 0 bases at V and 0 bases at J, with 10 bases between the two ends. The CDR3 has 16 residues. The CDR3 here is CASSLVGGYSNQPQHF. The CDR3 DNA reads TGTGCCAGCAGCTTGGTGGGGGGTTATAGCAATCAGCCCCAGCATTTT. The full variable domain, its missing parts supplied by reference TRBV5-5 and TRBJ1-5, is DAGVTQSPTHLIKTRGQQVTLRCSPISGHKSVSWYQQVLGQGPQFIFQYYEKEERGRGNFPDRFSARQFPNYSSELNVNALLLGDSALYLCASSLVGGYSNQPQHFGDGTRLSIL.

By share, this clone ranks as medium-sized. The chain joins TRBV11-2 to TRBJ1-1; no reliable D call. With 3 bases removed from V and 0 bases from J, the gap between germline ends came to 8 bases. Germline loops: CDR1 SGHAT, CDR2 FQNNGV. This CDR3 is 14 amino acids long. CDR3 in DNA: TGTGCCAGCAGCTTTGTACCAATGAACACTGAAGCTTTCTTT. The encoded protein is CASSFVPMNTEAFF.

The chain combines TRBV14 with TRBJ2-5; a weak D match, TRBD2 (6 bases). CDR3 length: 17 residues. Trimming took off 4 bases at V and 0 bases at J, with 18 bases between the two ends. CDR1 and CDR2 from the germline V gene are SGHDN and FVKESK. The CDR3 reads CASSRGVFRSHQETQYF. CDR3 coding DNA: TGTGCCAGCAGCCGGGGGGTGTTCAGGTCTCACCAAGAGACCCAGTACTTC.

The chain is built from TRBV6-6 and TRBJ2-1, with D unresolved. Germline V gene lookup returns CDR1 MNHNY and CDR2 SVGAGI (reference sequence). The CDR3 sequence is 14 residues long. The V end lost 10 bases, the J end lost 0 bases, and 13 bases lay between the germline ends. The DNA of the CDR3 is TGTGCCACAGGAACAGTGAGCTCCTACAATGAGCAGTTCTTC. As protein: CATGTVSSYNEQFF.

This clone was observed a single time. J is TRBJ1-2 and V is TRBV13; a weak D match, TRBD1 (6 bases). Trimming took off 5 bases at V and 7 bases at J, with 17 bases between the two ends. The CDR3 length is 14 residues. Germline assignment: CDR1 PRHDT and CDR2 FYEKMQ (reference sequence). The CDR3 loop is CASSHSRGWSGYTF. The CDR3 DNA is TGTGCCAGCAGCCACTCGAGGGGGTGGAGTGGCTACACCTTC.

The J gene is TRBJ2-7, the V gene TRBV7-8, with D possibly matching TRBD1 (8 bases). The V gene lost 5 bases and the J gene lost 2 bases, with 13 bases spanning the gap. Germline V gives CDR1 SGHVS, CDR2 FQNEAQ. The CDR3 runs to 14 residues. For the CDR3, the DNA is TGTGCCAGCAGCAGACAGGGGAGGGCCTACGAGCAGTACGTC. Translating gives CASSRQGRAYEQYV.

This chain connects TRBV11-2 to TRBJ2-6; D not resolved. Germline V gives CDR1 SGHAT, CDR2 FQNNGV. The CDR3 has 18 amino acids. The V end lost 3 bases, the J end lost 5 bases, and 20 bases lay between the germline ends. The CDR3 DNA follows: TGTGCCAGCAGCTTCACGTTAAAGCAACAAAGTCGGGCCAACGTCCTGACTTTC. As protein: CASSFTLKQQSRANVLTF.

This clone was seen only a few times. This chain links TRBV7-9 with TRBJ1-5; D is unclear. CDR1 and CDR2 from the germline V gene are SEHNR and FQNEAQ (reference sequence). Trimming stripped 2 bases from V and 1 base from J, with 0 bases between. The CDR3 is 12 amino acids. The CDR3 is CASSLSNQPQHF. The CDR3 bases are TGTGCCAGCAGCTTAAGCAATCAGCCCCAGCATTTT.

In DNA, the CDR3 is TGTGCCAGCAGTGAACGACGGCAAAACTATGGCTACACCTTC. Translating gives CASSERRQNYGYTF. This rearrangement joins TRBV2 to TRBJ1-2, with D hard to call. Germline V lookup: CDR1 SNHLY, CDR2 FYNNEI. The V end lost 2 bases, the J end lost 2 bases, and 9 bases lay between the germline ends. This CDR3 comprises 14 residues.

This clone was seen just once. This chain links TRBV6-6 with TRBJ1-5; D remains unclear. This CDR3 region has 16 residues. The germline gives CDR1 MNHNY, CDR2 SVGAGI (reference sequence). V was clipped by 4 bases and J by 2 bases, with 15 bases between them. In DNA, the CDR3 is TGTGCCAGCAGTTGGAGTCGAGAGTTGGGCAATCAGCCCCAGCATTTT. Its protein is CASSWSRELGNQPQHF.

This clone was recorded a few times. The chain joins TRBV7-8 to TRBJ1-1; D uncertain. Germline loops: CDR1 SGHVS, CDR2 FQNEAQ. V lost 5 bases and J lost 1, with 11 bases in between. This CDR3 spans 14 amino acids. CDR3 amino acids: CASSLIAGNTEAFF. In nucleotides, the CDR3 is TGTGCCAGCAGCCTCATAGCGGGGAACACTGAAGCTTTCTTT.

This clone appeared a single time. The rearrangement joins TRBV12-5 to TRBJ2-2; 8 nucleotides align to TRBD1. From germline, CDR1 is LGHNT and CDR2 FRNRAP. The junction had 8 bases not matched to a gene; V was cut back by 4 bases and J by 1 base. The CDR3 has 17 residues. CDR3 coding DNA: TGTGCTAGTGGTTATAACTCCGGGACAGGGAACACCGGGGAGCTGTTTTTT. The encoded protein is CASGYNSGTGNTGELFF.

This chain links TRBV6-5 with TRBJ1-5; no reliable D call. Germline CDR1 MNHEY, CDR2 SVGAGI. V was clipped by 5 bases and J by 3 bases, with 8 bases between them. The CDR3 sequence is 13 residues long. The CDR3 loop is CASSREINQPQHF. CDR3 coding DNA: TGTGCCAGCAGTAGGGAGATCAATCAGCCCCAGCATTTT.

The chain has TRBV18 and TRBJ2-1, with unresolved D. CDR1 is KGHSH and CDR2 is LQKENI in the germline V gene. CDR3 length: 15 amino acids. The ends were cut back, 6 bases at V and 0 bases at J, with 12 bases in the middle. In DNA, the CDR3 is TGTGCCAGCTCTACCCCCCCGAGCTCCTACAATGAGCAGTTCTTC. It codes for CASSTPPSSYNEQFF.

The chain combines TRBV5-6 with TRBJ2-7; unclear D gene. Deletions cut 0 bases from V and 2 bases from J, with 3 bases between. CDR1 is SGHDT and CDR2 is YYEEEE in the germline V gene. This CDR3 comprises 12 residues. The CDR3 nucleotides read TGTGCCAGCAGCTTGGTTCCCTACGAGCAGTACTTC. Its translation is CASSLVPYEQYF.